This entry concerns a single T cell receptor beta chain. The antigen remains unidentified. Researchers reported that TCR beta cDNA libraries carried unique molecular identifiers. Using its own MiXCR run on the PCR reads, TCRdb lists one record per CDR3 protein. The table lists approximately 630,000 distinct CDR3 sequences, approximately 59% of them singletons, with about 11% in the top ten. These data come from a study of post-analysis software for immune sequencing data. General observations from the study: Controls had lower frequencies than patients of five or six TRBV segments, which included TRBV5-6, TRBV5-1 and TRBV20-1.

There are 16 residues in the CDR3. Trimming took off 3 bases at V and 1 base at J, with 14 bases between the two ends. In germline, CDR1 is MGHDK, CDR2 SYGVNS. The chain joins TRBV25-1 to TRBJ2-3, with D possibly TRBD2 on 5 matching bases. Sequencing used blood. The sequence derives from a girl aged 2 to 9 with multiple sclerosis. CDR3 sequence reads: CASSDEMAEGTDTQYF. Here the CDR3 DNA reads TGTGCCAGCAGTGACGAAATGGCGGAGGGCACAGATACGCAGTATTTT.